The next 10 T cell receptor beta chains were all read from a single sample in a study of T cells in Graves' hyperthyroidism and ophthalmopathy (dated by TCRdb to the late 2010s). The library was generated by multiplex PCR. Sequencing was performed on an Illumina HiSeq 2000. The TCR beta CDR3 regions were amplified from RNA transcripts. A first-round RT-PCR of the TCR CDR3 used the HTBI primer set with the Qiagen OneStep RT-PCR kit. In-frame beta chains were kept once TCRdb had trimmed the public reads at Q25 with fastp and called clones with MiXCR. Rows matching on CDR3 protein sequence are summarized as one entry with the most common DNA and genes. For this sample there are hundreds of thousands of distinct CDR3 sequences; approximately 14% appear just once. Under 15% of the sample is taken by the ten largest. Sequencing was performed on blood. Receptor source: a woman in her 50s with Graves' ophthalmopathy.

V and J are TRBV4-3 and TRBJ1-1; TRBD1 aligns across 7 bases. This CDR3 spans 14 amino acids. V trimming: 1 base; J trimming: 3 bases; junction bases outside the gene matches: 2. The germline gives CDR1 LGHNA, CDR2 YSLEER. The CDR3 is CASSQGQGYTEAFF. The CDR3 DNA reads TGCGCCAGCAGCCAAGGACAGGGATACACTGAAGCTTTCTTT.

There are a few counts of this clonotype. This may stem from a read error, because a much larger clone lies one nucleotide away. This chain links TRBV28 with TRBJ2-7; D gene uncertain. The CDR3 covers 12 residues. The germline gives CDR1 MDHEN, CDR2 SYDVKM. This chain's CDR3 is CASSLYKREQHF. CDR3 in DNA: TGTGCCAGCAGTTTATATAAACGCGAGCAGCACTTC.

This clonotype was detected many times. The chain has TRBV7-9 and TRBJ1-6; D not certain. This CDR3 is 12 amino acids long. Germline V gene lookup returns CDR1 SEHNR and CDR2 FQNEAQ (reference sequence). The germline V and J ends were trimmed by 1 base and 9 bases, with 4 bases remaining between them. The CDR3: CASSLVTSPLHF. DNA of the CDR3: TGTGCCAGCAGCTTAGTAACTTCACCCCTCCACTTT.

This clonotype was found many times. Here the CDR3 DNA reads TGTGCCAGCTGCCTGAGGTCCTCTGGAAACACCATATATTTT. This translates into CASCLRSSGNTIYF. The chain has TRBV28 and TRBJ1-3, with no clear D. Germline V gene data show CDR1 as MDHEN and CDR2 as SYDVKM. The CDR3 is made up of 14 amino acids. The ends were cut back, 8 bases at V and 0 bases at J, with 11 bases in the middle.

This clonotype appeared many times. The chain is built from TRBV7-3 and TRBJ2-1, with 7 bases aligning to TRBD2. CDR3 size: 19 residues. The V gene end was trimmed by 1 base and the J gene end by 6 bases; junction bases not matched to a gene: 18. The germline gives CDR1 SGHTA, CDR2 FQGTGA. CDR3 loop: CASSLRFGGNNFGGNEQFF. DNA of the CDR3: TGTGCCAGCAGCTTAAGATTCGGGGGGAACAACTTTGGAGGCAATGAGCAGTTCTTC.

Ten or more counts support this clonotype. V gene TRBV29-1 combines with J gene TRBJ2-1; the match to TRBD2 covers 13 bases. The length of the CDR3 is 18 residues. Per the germline V gene, CDR1 is SQVTM and CDR2 is ANQGSEA. The V gene end was trimmed by 6 bases and the J gene end by 0 bases; junction bases not matched to a gene: 11. In DNA form, the CDR3 reads TGCAGCGTCCGATCCGGGACTAGCGGGACACACTCCTACAATGAGCAGTTCTTC. Its translation is CSVRSGTSGTHSYNEQFF.

This clonotype came up a few times. The chain links TRBV20-1 to TRBJ2-3; TRBD2 matches at 10 bases. Germline trimming cut 0 bases from V and 2 bases from J; bases unmatched to any gene: 5. This CDR3 region has 16 residues. The germline V gene has CDR1 DFQATT and CDR2 SNEGSKA (reference sequence). CDR3 region: CSAREGSGRPTDTQYF. CDR3 bases: TGCAGTGCTAGAGAAGGTAGCGGGAGGCCCACAGATACGCAGTATTTT.

This clonotype occurred a few times. This chain links TRBV13 with TRBJ2-1; D uncertain. Germline assignment: CDR1 PRHDT and CDR2 FYEKMQ (reference sequence). The V gene lost 0 bases and the J gene lost 10 bases, with 7 bases spanning the gap. This CDR3 region has 12 residues. CDR3: CASSLGPKEQFF. CDR3 nucleotide sequence: TGTGCCAGCAGCTTAGGGCCCAAGGAGCAGTTCTTC.

This clonotype has ten or more counts. The V call is TRBV20-1, the J call TRBJ2-7; 7 bases match TRBD1. Trimming took 6 bases from V and 2 from J; bases not matched to a gene: 13. The CDR3 extends over 15 amino acids. CDR1 and CDR2 from the germline V gene are DFQATT and SNEGSKA (reference sequence). The CDR3 here is CSATTGPLDAYEQYF. CDR3 in DNA: TGCAGTGCAACGACAGGGCCCCTCGATGCCTACGAGCAGTACTTC.

This clonotype was observed a handful of times. The chain combines TRBV20-1 with TRBJ2-7; TRBD2 might be the D (5 bases). CDR1 and CDR2 (germline): DFQATT, SNEGSKA (reference sequence). This CDR3 comprises 12 residues. V was clipped by 2 bases and J by 6 bases, with 11 bases between them. Written as DNA, the CDR3 is TGCAGTGCTAGACACACCCGGGGCGAGCAGTACTTC. Protein product: CSARHTRGEQYF.